The 20 T cell receptor beta chains presented below share a single source sample, sequenced in a study of T-cell reconstitution after alpha-beta-depleted transplantation in children. The TCRbeta library incorporated unique molecular identifiers. TCRdb re-called the PCR reads with MiXCR, one entry per CDR3 protein. Here the sample spans 90,000 to 150,000 distinct CDR3 sequences, 23% being singletons. The sequencing used PBMCs, mostly from graft donor cells, collected 180 days after TCRalphabeta/CD19-depleted stem cell transplant. The receptors stem from a male patient aged 2-15 years who had a stem cell transplant for chronic granulomatous disease, so the T cells may come from the graft donor.

This clonotype appeared many times. One end of the junction varies from germline; a read error may be responsible. The V call is TRBV7-9, the J call TRBJ1-1; D gene uncertain. The germline V gene has CDR1 SEHNR and CDR2 FQNEAQ (reference sequence). This CDR3 is built from 13 residues. The CDR3, as DNA: TGTGCCAGCACCATAATAGCGAACCCTGAAGCTTTCTTT. Amino acids: CASTIIANPEAFF.

This clonotype was seen repeatedly, ten times or more. The chain combines TRBV20-1 with TRBJ2-1, with 10 bases lining up with TRBD2. The CDR3 has 12 residues. Germline values: CDR1 DFQATT, CDR2 SNEGSKA (reference sequence). J was trimmed by 15 bases and V by 6 bases; bases with no gene match: 11. CDR3 region: CSASTSGELLFF. CDR3 nucleotide sequence: TGCAGTGCGTCTACTAGCGGGGAGTTGCTGTTCTTC.

This clonotype was counted ten times or more. The V call is TRBV20-1, the J call TRBJ1-6; 9 bases match TRBD1. CDR1 is DFQATT, CDR2 SNEGSKA, per germline (reference sequence). V shed 4 bases, J shed 8 bases, and the junction held 9 bases outside the gene matches. CDR3 length equals 15 residues. The CDR3 protein is CSAKTGTGPYSPLHF. As DNA, the CDR3 is TGCAGTGCTAAAACCGGGACAGGGCCTTATTCACCCCTCCACTTT.

This CDR3 reads CASSQGVLSSYNEQFF. In DNA, the CDR3 is TGTGCCAGCAGCCAAGGCGTCCTTAGCTCCTACAATGAGCAGTTCTTC. V usage is TRBV3-1 and J usage is TRBJ2-1, with D unclear. The germline V gene encodes CDR1 LGHDT and CDR2 YNNKEL (reference sequence). V dropped 1 base and J dropped 0 bases, with 10 bases sitting between them. This CDR3 has 16 residues.

Regarding this clonotype: One junction end does not reproduce the germline sequence, and a read error may be involved. V usage is TRBV5-6 and J usage is TRBJ1-4; weak D call: TRBD1 (6 bases). CDR1 and CDR2 from the germline V gene are SGHDT and YYEEEE. The CDR3 runs to 14 residues. The CDR3 DNA sequence: TGTGCCATCAGCCCCAGGCTGGGGGGCGAAAAACTGTTTTTT. This translates into CAISPRLGGEKLFF.

The V and J genes are TRBV27 and TRBJ1-6, with unresolved D. V was cut by 5 bases and J by 8 bases, with 10 bases left in between. The CDR3 has 13 amino acids. The germline V gene encodes CDR1 MNHEY and CDR2 SMNVEV (reference sequence). The DNA for the CDR3 is TGTGCCAGCAGTCCCGGACCGTATTCACCCCTCCACTTT. The encoded protein is CASSPGPYSPLHF.

The rearrangement joins TRBV5-1 to TRBJ1-3; D might be TRBD1 (5 bases). V was shortened by 0 bases and J by 2 bases, with 12 bases between the two germline ends. Germline V gives CDR1 SGHRS, CDR2 YFSETQ. The CDR3 totals 16 residues. This chain's CDR3 is CASSLDRISPGNTIYF. CDR3 DNA: TGCGCCAGCAGCTTGGACAGGATTTCGCCTGGAAACACCATATATTTT. Looking up the rest from reference TRBV5-1 and TRBJ1-3 gives the full variable domain: KAGVTQTPRYLIKTRGQQVTLSCSPISGHRSVSWYQQTPGQGLQFLFEYFSETQRNKGNFPGRFSGRQFSNSRSEMNVSTLELGDSALYLCASSLDRISPGNTIYFGEGSWLTVV.

Ten or more counts support this clonotype. A read error may produce the germline difference seen at one junction end. The chain employs TRBV7-2 and TRBJ2-1; D tentatively reads TRBD1 or TRBD2 (5 bases each). Germline-derived CDR1 and CDR2 are SGHTA and FQGNSA. This CDR3 is built from 13 residues. CDR3 in amino acids: CASSSSGPGQKIF. CDR3 DNA sequence: TGTGCCAGCAGCTCATCCGGTCCGGGGCAAAAGATCTTC.

J is TRBJ2-5 and V is TRBV7-9, with unresolved D. V gave up 1 base and J gave up 4 bases, with 13 bases separating them. CDR1 and CDR2 (germline): SEHNR, FQNEAQ (reference sequence). CDR3 size: 15 residues. The CDR3 here is CASSLVNYGRETQYF. CDR3 bases: TGTGCCAGCAGCTTAGTAAATTACGGTCGAGAGACCCAGTACTTC.

This clonotype was counted at least ten times. The chain has TRBV4-3 and TRBJ2-1; D remains unclear. V lost 4 bases to trimming and J lost 4 bases, with 11 bases between them. This CDR3 has 14 residues. Looked up from germline, CDR1 is LGHNA and CDR2 is YSLEER. This CDR3 reads CASSRIGTYNEQFF. Here the CDR3 DNA reads TGCGCCAGCAGCCGAATTGGTACGTACAATGAGCAGTTCTTC.

There are a few counts of this clonotype. J is TRBJ1-4 and V is TRBV7-7; D not certain. V was cut by 6 bases and J by 1 base, with 15 bases left in between. In germline, CDR1 is SSHAT, CDR2 FNYEAQ (reference sequence). The CDR3 loop spans 16 amino acids. The CDR3: CASRAMVPRTNEKLFF. As DNA, the CDR3 is TGTGCCAGCAGGGCAATGGTACCGAGAACTAATGAAAAACTGTTTTTT.

This chain joins TRBV7-8 and TRBJ2-5; D perhaps matches TRBD1 (5 bases). The germline CDR1 and CDR2 sequences are SGHVS and FQNEAQ. The V gene lost 1 base and the J gene lost 4 bases, with 16 bases spanning the gap. There are 16 residues in the CDR3. Here the CDR3 DNA reads TGTGCCAGCAGCTTAGTCGTCCAGGGTGGCGGAGAGACCCAGTACTTC. Amino acids: CASSLVVQGGGETQYF.

This clonotype was recorded at least ten times. The chain couples TRBV11-3 to TRBJ2-3; possible D gene TRBD2, 6 bases. The CDR3 sequence is 19 residues long. Trimming took 2 bases from V and 1 from J, leaving 22 bases between them. The germline V gene encodes CDR1 SGHNT and CDR2 YENEEA. CDR3 sequence reads: CASSLFSVTAGRRTDTQYF. DNA for the CDR3: TGTGCCAGCAGCTTATTTTCGGTCACGGCGGGGAGACGCACAGATACGCAGTATTTT. Based on the CDR3 plus reference TRBV11-3 and TRBJ2-3, the full variable domain is EAGVVQSPRYKIIEKKQPVAFWCNPISGHNTLYWYLQNLGQGPELLIRYENEEAVDDSQLPKDRFSAERLKGVDSTLKIQPAELGDSAVYLCASSLFSVTAGRRTDTQYFGPGTRLTVL.

This clonotype showed up many times. The CDR3 nucleotides read TGTGCCAGCAGCTTAGAACAGGGGCAAGGCTACACCTTC. This encodes CASSLEQGQGYTF. J is TRBJ1-2 and V is TRBV7-2; 7 bases are shared with TRBD1. J was trimmed by 8 bases and V by 1 base; bases with no gene match: 4. Germline CDR1 reads SGHTA; CDR2 reads FQGNSA. This CDR3 is 13 amino acids long.

This chain links TRBV6-2 or TRBV6-3 with TRBJ1-4; D is uncertain. This CDR3 has 15 amino acids. The ends were cut back, 7 bases at V and 0 bases at J, with 12 bases in the middle. From germline, CDR1 is MNHEY and CDR2 SVGEGT. The CDR3 sequence: CASIGTRSTNEKLFF. In DNA form, the CDR3 reads TGTGCCAGCATCGGAACTCGGTCAACTAATGAAAAACTGTTTTTT.

The chain combines TRBV10-2 with TRBJ2-1; TRBD1 might be the D (6 bases). Germline CDR1 reads WSHSY; CDR2 reads SAAADI. This CDR3 spans 14 amino acids. V was clipped by 6 bases and J by 2 bases, with 11 bases between them. CDR3 in amino acids: CASRGPGAYNEQFF. As DNA, the CDR3 is TGCGCCAGCAGAGGTCCAGGGGCCTACAATGAGCAGTTCTTC.

This clonotype was seen only a few times. The chain carries TRBV20-1 and TRBJ1-4; unclear D gene. Looked up from germline, CDR1 is DFQATT and CDR2 is SNEGSKA (reference sequence). V shed 1 base and J shed 0 bases, with 6 bases lying between them. The CDR3 loop spans 14 amino acids. CDR3 sequence (DNA): TGCAGTGCTAGAGCCCCGGCAACTAATGAAAAACTGTTTTTT. As protein: CSARAPATNEKLFF.

This clonotype was counted a few times. This chain uses TRBV12-3 or TRBV12-4 with TRBJ2-3; 11 positions agree with TRBD1. The CDR3 has 17 residues. V gave up 5 bases and J gave up 1 base; unmatched junction bases: 8. The CDR3 sequence: CASSDRDRGFRTDTQYF. The CDR3 nucleotides read TGTGCCAGCAGTGATCGGGACAGGGGGTTTCGCACAGATACGCAGTATTTT.

The V call is TRBV9, the J call TRBJ2-3; D is unclear. The CDR3 consists of 9 residues. Trimming took 7 bases from V and 9 from J, leaving 6 bases between them. The germline V gene has CDR1 SGDLS and CDR2 YYNGEE. CDR3 nucleotide sequence: TGTGCCAGCTCAACCACGCAGTATTTT. Its protein product is CASSTTQYF.

In nucleotides, the CDR3 is TGTGCCAGCAGTCGGGCTTACGAGCAGTACTTC. This encodes CASSRAYEQYF. The rearrangement uses TRBV12-3 or TRBV12-4 and TRBJ2-7; D is undetermined. The CDR3 extends over 11 amino acids. Deletions cut 5 bases from V and 4 bases from J, with 6 bases between.